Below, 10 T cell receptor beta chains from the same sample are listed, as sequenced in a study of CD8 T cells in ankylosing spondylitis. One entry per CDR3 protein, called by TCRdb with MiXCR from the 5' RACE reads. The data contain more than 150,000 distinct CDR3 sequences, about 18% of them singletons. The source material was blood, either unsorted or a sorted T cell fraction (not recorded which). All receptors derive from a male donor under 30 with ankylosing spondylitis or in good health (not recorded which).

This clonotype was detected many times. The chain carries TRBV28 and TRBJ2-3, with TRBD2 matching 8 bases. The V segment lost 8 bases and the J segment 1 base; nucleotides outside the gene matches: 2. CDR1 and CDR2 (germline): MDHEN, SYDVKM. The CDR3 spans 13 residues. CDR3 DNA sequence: TGTGCCAGCCGGGAGGGGGGCACAGATACGCAGTATTTT. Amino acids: CASREGGTDTQYF.

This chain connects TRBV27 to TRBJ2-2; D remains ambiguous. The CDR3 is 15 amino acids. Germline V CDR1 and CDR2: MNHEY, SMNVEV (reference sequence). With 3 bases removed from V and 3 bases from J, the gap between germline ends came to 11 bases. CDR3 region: CASSLWWEDTGELFF. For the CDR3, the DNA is TGTGCCAGCAGTTTGTGGTGGGAAGACACCGGGGAGCTGTTTTTT.

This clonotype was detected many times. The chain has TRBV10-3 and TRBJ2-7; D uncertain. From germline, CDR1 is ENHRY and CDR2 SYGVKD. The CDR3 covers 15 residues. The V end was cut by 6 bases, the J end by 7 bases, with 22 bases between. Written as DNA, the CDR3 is TGTGCCATCAGCCCCGCCGGAGTTGGGGTTCGGGAGCAGTACGTC. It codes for CAISPAGVGVREQYV.

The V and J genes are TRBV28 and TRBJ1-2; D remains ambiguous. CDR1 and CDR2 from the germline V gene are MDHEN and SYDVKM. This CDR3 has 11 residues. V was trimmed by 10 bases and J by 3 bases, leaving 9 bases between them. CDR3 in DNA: TGTGCCACAAACAAAGACTATGGCTACACCTTC. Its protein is CATNKDYGYTF.

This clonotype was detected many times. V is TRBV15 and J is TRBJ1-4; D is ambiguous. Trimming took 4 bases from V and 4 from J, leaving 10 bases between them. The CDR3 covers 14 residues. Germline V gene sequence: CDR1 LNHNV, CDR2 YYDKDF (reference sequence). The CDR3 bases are TGTGCCACCAGCACCCACGGAAATAATGAAAAACTGTTTTTT. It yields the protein CATSTHGNNEKLFF. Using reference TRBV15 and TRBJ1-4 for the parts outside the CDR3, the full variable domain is DAMVIQNPRYQVTQFGKPVTLSCSQTLNHNVMYWYQQKSSQAPKLLFHYYDKDFNNEADTPDNFQSRRPNTSFCFLDIRSPGLGDTAMYLCATSTHGNNEKLFFGSGTQLSVL.

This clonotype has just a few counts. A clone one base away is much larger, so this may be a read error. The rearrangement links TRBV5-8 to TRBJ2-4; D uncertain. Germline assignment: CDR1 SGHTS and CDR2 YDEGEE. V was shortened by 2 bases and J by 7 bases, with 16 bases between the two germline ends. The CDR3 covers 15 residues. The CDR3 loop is CASSLSGPPLNIQYF. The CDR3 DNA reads TGTGCCAGCAGCTTATCCGGACCCCCCTTGAACATTCAGTACTTC.

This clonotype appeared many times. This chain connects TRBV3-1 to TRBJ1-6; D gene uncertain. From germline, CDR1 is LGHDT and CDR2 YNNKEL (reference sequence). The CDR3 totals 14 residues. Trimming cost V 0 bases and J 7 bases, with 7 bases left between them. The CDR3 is CASSQDTGNSPLHF. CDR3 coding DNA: TGTGCCAGCAGCCAAGATACGGGAAATTCACCCCTCCACTTT.

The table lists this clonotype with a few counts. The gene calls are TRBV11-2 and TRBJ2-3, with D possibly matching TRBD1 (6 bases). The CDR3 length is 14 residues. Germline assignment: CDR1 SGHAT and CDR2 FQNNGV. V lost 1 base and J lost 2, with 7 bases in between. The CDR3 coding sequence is TGTGCCAGCAGCTTAGGGGGGCCCACAGATACGCAGTATTTT. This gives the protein CASSLGGPTDTQYF.

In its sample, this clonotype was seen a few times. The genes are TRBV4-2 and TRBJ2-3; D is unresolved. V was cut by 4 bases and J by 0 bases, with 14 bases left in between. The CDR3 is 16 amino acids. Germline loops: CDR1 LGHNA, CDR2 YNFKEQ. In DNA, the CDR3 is TGTGCCAGCAGCCCCTCCAGCGCCTTTAGCACAGATACGCAGTATTTT. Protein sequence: CASSPSSAFSTDTQYF.

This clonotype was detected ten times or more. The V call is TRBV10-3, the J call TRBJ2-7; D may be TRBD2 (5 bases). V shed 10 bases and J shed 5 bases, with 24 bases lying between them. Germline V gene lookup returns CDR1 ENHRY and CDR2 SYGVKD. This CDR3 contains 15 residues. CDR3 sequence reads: CATTPGGSRIHEQYF. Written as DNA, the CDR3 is TGTGCCACAACCCCTGGAGGTTCACGAATTCACGAGCAGTACTTC.